What follows are 32 T cell receptor beta chains derived from one specimen sequenced in a study of T-cell memory formation after mild COVID-19. TCRdb re-called the 5' RACE reads through MiXCR, storing one row per CDR3 protein. The data hold approximately 260,000 distinct CDR3 sequences, with under 20% observed a single time. The source material was PBMCs or a T cell subset sorted from them (not recorded which). The receptor set was obtained from a man aged 18 to 29 who had mild COVID-19 (a few samples of this study predate the infection). Cell type and time point are not known.

This clonotype was recorded many times. The rearrangement links TRBV7-2 to TRBJ2-5, with a weak D call TRBD1 (5 bases). CDR1 is SGHTA and CDR2 is FQGNSA in the germline V gene. There are 16 residues in the CDR3. The V gene lost 5 bases and the J gene lost 4 bases, with 20 bases spanning the gap. The CDR3 DNA sequence: TGTGCCAGCAGCCTCCCCTGGGCAGGGATGGGAGAGACCCAGTACTTC. Translating it yields CASSLPWAGMGETQYF.

The sample holds a few counts of this clonotype. The rearrangement joins TRBV25-1 to TRBJ2-1; 7 nucleotides match TRBD1. This CDR3 is 18 amino acids long. J was trimmed by 4 bases and V by 3 bases; bases with no gene match: 15. Germline V gene sequence: CDR1 MGHDK, CDR2 SYGVNS. The DNA of the CDR3 is TGTGCCAGCAGTGACCCGTTGAAGGGGGCAGTCACTTACAATGAGCAGTTCTTC. It is translated as CASSDPLKGAVTYNEQFF.

This clonotype has ten or more counts. The chain recombines TRBV20-1 with TRBJ2-4; 11 bases agree with TRBD2. This CDR3 is built from 18 residues. The germline V gene encodes CDR1 DFQATT and CDR2 SNEGSKA (reference sequence). The ends lost 6 bases at V and 2 bases at J; junction bases unmatched: 15. The CDR3 nucleotides are TGCAGTGCGGCATCTCTAGCGGGGGGAAGTGGGACCAAAAACATTCAGTACTTC. Translating gives CSAASLAGGSGTKNIQYF.

This clonotype was counted between two and nine times. The CDR3 spells CASSPPRAGGEETQYF. The CDR3 DNA is TGTGCCAGCAGCCCCCCCCGCGCGGGGGGGGAGGAGACCCAGTACTTC. V and J are TRBV4-2 and TRBJ2-5; 9 nucleotides align to TRBD2. The J segment lost 5 bases and the V segment lost 4 bases, leaving 11 bases of the junction unmatched. The CDR3 covers 16 residues. Per germline, CDR1 LGHNA and CDR2 YNFKEQ.

In its sample, this clonotype was seen a few times. The chain combines TRBV5-1 with TRBJ2-3, with 10 bases that match TRBD2. Trimming took 4 bases from V and 1 from J; bases not matched to a gene: 9. CDR1 is SGHRS and CDR2 is YFSETQ in the germline V gene. CDR3 length equals 17 residues. The CDR3 sequence is CASSQGPTSGGTDTQYF. CDR3 sequence (DNA): TGCGCCAGCAGCCAGGGCCCTACTAGCGGGGGCACAGATACGCAGTATTTT.

This clonotype appeared a few times. This rearrangement joins TRBV4-1 to TRBJ1-1; weak D call: TRBD1 (5 bases). This CDR3 comprises 14 residues. V was pared by 0 bases and J by 7 bases, with 12 bases between. Per the germline V gene, CDR1 is MGHRA and CDR2 is YSYEKL. The CDR3 here is CASSQDWTTNEAFF. The DNA of the CDR3 is TGCGCCAGCAGCCAAGATTGGACAACGAATGAAGCTTTCTTT.

This clonotype appeared a few times. At one end the junction does not follow the germline gene, possibly because of a read error. J is TRBJ2-5 and V is TRBV7-7; 10 bases line up with TRBD2. Germline V lookup: CDR1 SSHAT, CDR2 FNYEAQ (reference sequence). The CDR3 runs to 16 residues. The CDR3 DNA follows: TGTGCTAGCAGTAAGAAGCGGGGGGGAATTAAAGAGACCCAGTACTTC. Translating it yields CASSKKRGGIKETQYF.

This clonotype turned up a few times. The chain joins TRBV6-2 or TRBV6-3 to TRBJ2-1, with 9 bases that match TRBD2. With V trimmed by 5 bases and J by 5 bases, 4 bases remained unmatched. The CDR3 contains 14 residues. CDR1 is MNHEY and CDR2 is SVGEGT in the germline V gene. CDR3 residues: CASSERGDNNEQFF. As DNA, the CDR3 is TGTGCCAGCAGTGAGCGGGGGGACAACAATGAGCAGTTCTTC.

There are a few counts of this clonotype. The rearrangement links TRBV19 to TRBJ2-3; D is undetermined. Germline assignment: CDR1 LNHDA and CDR2 SQIVND (reference sequence). V lost 8 bases and J 0 bases, leaving 15 bases between the germline ends. The CDR3 spans 15 residues. CDR3 in amino acids: CASGPLSSSTDTQYF. CDR3 nucleotides: TGTGCCAGTGGCCCGTTGTCGTCTAGCACAGATACGCAGTATTTT.

The chain links TRBV10-3 to TRBJ1-2, with a tentative D call TRBD1 (5 bases). The CDR3 extends over 14 amino acids. Germline-derived CDR1 and CDR2 are ENHRY and SYGVKD. V was clipped by 6 bases and J by 6 bases, with 17 bases between them. CDR3 amino acids: CAISTLTEVDGYTF. The CDR3 DNA is TGTGCCATCAGCACCCTGACAGAAGTGGATGGCTACACCTTC.

The rearrangement links TRBV7-2 to TRBJ1-2; D is ambiguous. Trimming pared 1 base from V and 1 base from J, leaving 10 bases between. This CDR3 region has 15 residues. Looked up from germline, CDR1 is SGHTA and CDR2 is FQGNSA. This CDR3 reads CASSLVGDGNYGYTF. Here the CDR3 DNA reads TGTGCCAGCAGCTTAGTCGGGGATGGTAACTATGGCTACACCTTC.

This chain links TRBV29-1 with TRBJ1-1; 9 nucleotides align to TRBD1. Unmatched junction bases numbered 13, after V lost 7 bases and J lost 1 base. CDR1 and CDR2 from the germline V gene are SQVTM and ANQGSEA. The CDR3 has 16 residues. Here the CDR3 DNA reads TGCAGCGGGCGGGGAGGACAGGGGTTAACGAACACTGAAGCTTTCTTT. Encoded protein: CSGRGGQGLTNTEAFF.

This rearrangement joins TRBV24-1 to TRBJ1-1; a weak D match, TRBD1 (6 bases). The germline V gene encodes CDR1 KGHDR and CDR2 SFDVKD. Trimming took off 3 bases at V and 0 bases at J, with 13 bases between the two ends. This CDR3 is 16 amino acids long. Written as DNA, the CDR3 is TGTGCCACCAGTGATCTGTTAACAGGGATGAACACTGAAGCTTTCTTT. Its translation is CATSDLLTGMNTEAFF.

This clonotype has only a few counts. The CDR3 sequence is CSVVDGSNYGYTF. The CDR3 nucleotides read TGCAGCGTTGTTGACGGATCTAACTATGGCTACACCTTC. This chain connects TRBV29-1 to TRBJ1-2; D gene unclear. Germline lookup yields CDR1 SQVTM and CDR2 ANQGSEA. The CDR3 runs to 13 residues. Trimming pared 4 bases from V and 0 bases from J, leaving 9 bases between.

The chain is built from TRBV3-1 and TRBJ1-2, with a tentative D call TRBD1 (5 bases). From germline, CDR1 is LGHDT and CDR2 YNNKEL (reference sequence). The CDR3 sequence is 11 residues long. Trimming took off 3 bases at V and 8 bases at J, with 7 bases between the two ends. CDR3 residues: CASSQGLGYTF. The CDR3 region has the DNA TGTGCCAGCAGCCAGGGACTGGGCTACACCTTC.

J is TRBJ2-3 and V is TRBV7-9, with D hard to call. The CDR3 spans 13 residues. CDR1 SEHNR and CDR2 FQNEAQ come from the germline V gene (reference sequence). V gave up 5 bases and J gave up 0 bases, with 6 bases separating them. DNA of the CDR3: TGTGCCAGCAGCACATCTAGCACAGATACGCAGTATTTT. Protein product: CASSTSSTDTQYF.

This clonotype was observed many times. V usage is TRBV6-5 and J usage is TRBJ1-1, with D maybe TRBD1 (5 bases). Germline loops: CDR1 MNHEY, CDR2 SVGAGI. The length of the CDR3 is 12 residues. Trimming shortened V by 5 bases and J by 7 bases, and 11 bases separated the two germline ends. The CDR3: CASSQGPIEAFF. CDR3 DNA sequence: TGTGCCAGCAGTCAGGGACCCATTGAAGCTTTCTTT.

The genes are TRBV6-5 and TRBJ1-4, with unresolved D. The ends were cut back, 0 bases at V and 0 bases at J, with 11 bases in the middle. Germline V gene sequence: CDR1 MNHEY, CDR2 SVGAGI. The CDR3 consists of 17 residues. The CDR3 here is CASSYSLAQATNEKLFF. Here the CDR3 DNA reads TGTGCCAGCAGTTACTCATTGGCGCAAGCAACTAATGAAAAACTGTTTTTT.

The CDR3 DNA reads TGTGCCAGCAGCTACAGGTACGCTGGCACAGATACGCAGTATTTT. Its translation is CASSYRYAGTDTQYF. The rearrangement joins TRBV5-5 to TRBJ2-3, with D maybe TRBD1 (5 bases). CDR3 size: 15 residues. The V gene's germline CDR1 is SGHKS and CDR2 YYEKEE (reference sequence). Trimming took 3 bases from V and 1 from J, leaving 12 bases between them. The full variable domain, with the rest looked up from reference TRBV5-5 and TRBJ2-3, is DAGVTQSPTHLIKTRGQQVTLRCSPISGHKSVSWYQQVLGQGPQFIFQYYEKEERGRGNFPDRFSARQFPNYSSELNVNALLLGDSALYLCASSYRYAGTDTQYFGPGTRLTVL.

This clonotype has ten or more counts. The genes are TRBV5-1 and TRBJ2-3; the match to TRBD1 covers 8 bases. The germline V gene has CDR1 SGHRS and CDR2 YFSETQ. The CDR3 consists of 15 residues. V was pared by 0 bases and J by 2 bases, with 2 bases of the junction left unmatched. The CDR3 sequence is CASSLAQGATDTQYF. As DNA, the CDR3 is TGCGCCAGCAGCTTGGCCCAGGGGGCCACAGATACGCAGTATTTT.

The chain is built from TRBV6-6 and TRBJ1-5, with D unclear. This CDR3 comprises 13 residues. The V end lost 0 bases, the J end lost 6 bases, and 6 bases lay between the germline ends. Germline V gene data show CDR1 as MNHNY and CDR2 as SVGAGI (reference sequence). The chain's CDR3 is CASSYSNVQPQHF. The CDR3 bases are TGTGCCAGCAGTTACTCGAACGTTCAGCCCCAGCATTTT.

V usage is TRBV5-1 and J usage is TRBJ2-2; D is unresolved. This CDR3 contains 14 residues. V was clipped by 0 bases and J by 5 bases, with 8 bases between them. CDR1 and CDR2 (germline): SGHRS, YFSETQ. CDR3 nucleotides: TGCGCCAGCAGCTTGGTGTCCCGGACCGGGGAGCTGTTTTTT. Translation gives CASSLVSRTGELFF.

V gene TRBV25-1 combines with J gene TRBJ1-1, with TRBD1 identical over 8 bases. Trimming at V came to 6 bases and at J to 6 bases, leaving 6 bases not matched to a gene. The CDR3 is 13 residues long. Germline V gene sequence: CDR1 MGHDK, CDR2 SYGVNS. Here the CDR3 reads CASRSTGVAEAFF. Here the CDR3 DNA reads TGTGCCAGCAGATCGACAGGGGTGGCTGAAGCTTTCTTT.

This CDR3 is CASSLAWASGGRNIQYF. The CDR3 coding sequence is TGTGCCAGCAGCTTAGCGTGGGCTAGCGGGGGGCGGAACATTCAGTACTTC. The chain carries TRBV7-2 and TRBJ2-4; 11 bases line up with TRBD2. Per germline, CDR1 SGHTA and CDR2 FQGNSA. The V gene end was trimmed by 0 bases and the J gene end by 7 bases; junction bases not matched to a gene: 8. This CDR3 is 17 amino acids long.

The table lists this clonotype with a few counts. The chain has TRBV6-2 or TRBV6-3 and TRBJ1-5; D remains unclear. The CDR3 has 15 residues. The ends were cut back, 0 bases at V and 4 bases at J, with 10 bases in the middle. Looked up from germline, CDR1 is MNHEY and CDR2 is SVGEGT. The CDR3 is CASSYSGSPNQPQHF. The DNA of the CDR3 is TGTGCCAGCAGTTACTCGGGAAGTCCGAATCAGCCCCAGCATTTT.

This chain joins TRBV5-1 and TRBJ1-2; no reliable D call. CDR3 size: 14 residues. Per germline, CDR1 SGHRS and CDR2 YFSETQ. V was pared by 5 bases and J by 6 bases, with 17 bases between. For the CDR3, the DNA is TGCGCCAGCAGATTCTCAGTCACGATCAATGGCTACACCTTC. As protein: CASRFSVTINGYTF. The variable domain in full, completed from reference TRBV5-1 and TRBJ1-2, reads KAGVTQTPRYLIKTRGQQVTLSCSPISGHRSVSWYQQTPGQGLQFLFEYFSETQRNKGNFPGRFSGRQFSNSRSEMNVSTLELGDSALYLCASRFSVTINGYTFGSGTRLTVV.

The V and J genes are TRBV27 and TRBJ2-3; D is tentatively TRBD1 or TRBD2 (6 bases each). The CDR3 contains 15 residues. Trimming left V 4 bases short and J 4 bases short, with 15 bases between. CDR1 and CDR2 (germline): MNHEY, SMNVEV (reference sequence). The CDR3 bases are TGTGCCAGCAGTTCCGGGGGCCGGGATCCAGATACGCAGTATTTT. Translating gives CASSSGGRDPDTQYF.

The chain employs TRBV29-1 and TRBJ2-5, with D perhaps TRBD1 (6 bases). The CDR3 is 13 amino acids. Trimming pared 4 bases from V and 4 bases from J, leaving 13 bases between. CDR1 SQVTM and CDR2 ANQGSEA come from the germline V gene. The CDR3, as DNA: TGCAGCGTTGCCACCTTACAGGGAGAGACCCAGTACTTC. It codes for CSVATLQGETQYF.

This clonotype turned up a few times. The chain joins TRBV27 to TRBJ2-3, with D hard to call. V was trimmed by 5 bases and J by 4 bases, leaving 10 bases between them. This CDR3 has 13 residues. Per the germline V gene, CDR1 is MNHEY and CDR2 is SMNVEV (reference sequence). CDR3 nucleotide sequence: TGTGCCAGCAGTAGAGATTCGCCAGATACGCAGTATTTT. It codes for CASSRDSPDTQYF.

Only a few counts were recorded for this clonotype. This sequence joins TRBV20-1 and TRBJ1-1; D remains unclear. This CDR3 is 13 amino acids long. Germline-derived CDR1 and CDR2 are DFQATT and SNEGSKA (reference sequence). V shed 3 bases and J shed 2 bases, with 10 bases lying between them. Here the CDR3 reads CSASLDENTEAFF. The CDR3 region has the DNA TGCAGTGCTAGCCTAGACGAAAACACTGAAGCTTTCTTT.

This clonotype was seen more than once but under ten times. The chain couples TRBV29-1 to TRBJ1-2; D is perhaps TRBD1 (6 bases). Germline V gene data show CDR1 as SQVTM and CDR2 as ANQGSEA. V was cut by 4 bases and J by 6 bases, with 12 bases left in between. This CDR3 has 12 residues. The CDR3 DNA reads as TGCAGCGTTGCAAGGGGGATTGATGGCTACACCTTC. This gives the protein CSVARGIDGYTF.

This clonotype was seen a few times. V is TRBV12-3 or TRBV12-4 and J is TRBJ1-1; D is perhaps TRBD1 (5 bases). The CDR3 spans 12 residues. V was cut by 7 bases and J by 1 base, with 7 bases left in between. CDR3: CASMGGNTEAFF. CDR3 DNA sequence: TGTGCCAGCATGGGGGGGAACACTGAAGCTTTCTTT.